Below are 3 T cell receptor beta chains sequenced from a single sample in a study of Ad26.COV2.S vaccination and SARS-CoV-2 variants. Here immunoSEQ multiplex PCR was the method, and the copy in TCRdb shows in-frame clones only, minus some. The table lists hundreds of thousands of clones, about 88% of them singletons. The sample's treatment: roughly 18 received Ad26.COV2.S at low or high dose, single or two shots; about 5 received placebo; per-sample allocation not given. Vaccine and placebo recipients were sampled on day 63 after the first injection. The source was peripheral blood, collected in a trial of Ad26.COV2.S vaccine versus placebo. All receptors come from a person aged 18-65 years who received the Ad26.COV2.S COVID-19 vaccine or a placebo.

This chain uses TRBV16 with TRBJ2-1; 11 nucleotides match TRBD1. CDR1 and CDR2 (germline): KGHSY, FQNENV. V lost 6 bases to trimming and J lost 5 bases; unmatched junction nucleotides: 6. The CDR3 is made up of 15 amino acids. The CDR3 reads CASSPGTGGNNEQFF. The CDR3 coding sequence is TGTGCCAGCAGTCCCGGGACAGGGGGAAACAATGAGCAGTTCTTC.

V usage is TRBV5-1 and J usage is TRBJ2-1; 15 nucleotides match TRBD2. Per germline, CDR1 SGHRS and CDR2 YFSETQ. CDR3 length: 16 residues. V was clipped by 2 bases and J by 8 bases; unmatched bases: 5. CDR3 DNA sequence: TGCGCCAGCAGCTTTGGACTAGCGGGAGGGACGGATGAGCAGTTCTTC. It codes for CASSFGLAGGTDEQFF.

The rearrangement uses TRBV6-6 and TRBJ2-1; D possibly matches TRBD1 or TRBD2 (5 bases each). The V end lost 6 bases, the J end lost 4 bases, and 10 bases lay between the germline ends. This CDR3 contains 13 residues. CDR1 and CDR2 (germline): MNHNY, SVGAGI (reference sequence). CDR3 in amino acids: CASSLGRYNEQFF. DNA for the CDR3: TGTGCCAGCAGCCTGGGACGGTACAATGAGCAGTTCTTC.